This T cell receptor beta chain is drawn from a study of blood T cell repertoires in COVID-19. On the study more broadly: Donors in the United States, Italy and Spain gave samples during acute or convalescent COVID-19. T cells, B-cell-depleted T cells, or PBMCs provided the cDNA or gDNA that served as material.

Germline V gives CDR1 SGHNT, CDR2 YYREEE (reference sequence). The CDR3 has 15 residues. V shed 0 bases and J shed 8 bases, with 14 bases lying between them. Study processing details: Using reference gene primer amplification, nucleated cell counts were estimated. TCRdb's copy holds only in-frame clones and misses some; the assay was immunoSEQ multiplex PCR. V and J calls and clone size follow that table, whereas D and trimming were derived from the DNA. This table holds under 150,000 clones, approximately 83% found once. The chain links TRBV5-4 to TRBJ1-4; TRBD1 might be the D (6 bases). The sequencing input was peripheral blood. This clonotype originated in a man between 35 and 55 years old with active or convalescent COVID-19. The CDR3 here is CASSLGSPGVEKLFF. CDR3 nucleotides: TGTGCCAGCAGCTTGGGCAGTCCAGGGGTCGAAAAACTGTTTTTT.